This T cell receptor (beta chain) is from a study of T cells in Graves' hyperthyroidism and ophthalmopathy (dated by TCRdb to 2018 to 2020). General notes on the study: Peripheral blood was sampled at the time of initial diagnosis, prior to any treatment. A discovery cohort of about a hundred patients, about 44 with Graves' ophthalmopathy and 57 with stable Graves' hyperthyroidism, was used to find distinguishing TCR V-J signatures. Prospective prediction of ophthalmopathy was tested in an independent validation cohort of 18 to 20 hyperthyroidism patients and 17 patients who later progressed to ophthalmopathy. For training and testing, the 100 or so patients in the discovery cohort were randomly divided in a 7:3 ratio. Thyroid tissue and blood T-cell repertoires from six Graves' hyperthyroidism patients were also compared in the study. After blood sampling, hyperthyroidism patients were treated with methimazole at a starting dose of 30 mg daily, and ophthalmopathy patients were treated with high-dose intravenous methylprednisolone. The paper describes TCR Vbeta CDR3 sequencing of around 140 peripheral blood samples, made up of roughly 45 ophthalmopathy patients, approximately 73 hyperthyroidism patients and roughly 17 progressor patients. Overall study outcomes, separate from this receptor: In validation, progression to ophthalmopathy was predicted by the model with 70.59% sensitivity and just over 72% specificity, a median of approximately 6.5 months before onset. Blood samples also contained most of the expanded thyroid clonotypes (frequency above 0.001), which suggests that blood repertoires may reflect thyroid immune responses. No statistical method was used to fix the sample size in advance, and group allocation was not hidden from the investigators. A 13 V-J signature model separated ophthalmopathy from stable hyperthyroidism, with just over 85% sensitivity and 81.08% specificity in cross-validation and 80%/75% in testing.

This clonotype was detected ten times or more. Its recognized antigen is unknown. No per-base quality is available; no much larger clone lies one base away. Stable Graves' hyperthyroidism was defined as the absence of progression to ophthalmopathy over 18 months of follow-up. The hyperthyroidism patients were between 18 and 65 years old and newly diagnosed, with a disease duration of less than 2 months. The study excluded patients with uncontrolled infections, other autoimmune diseases, pregnancy or lactation. Diagnoses were based on clinical symptoms, serum thyroxine and TRAb, thyroid ultrasound and orbital computed tomography. PBMCs were separated from under 12 ml of fresh peripheral blood using Ficoll-Paque density gradient centrifugation. Trizol reagent was used to extract total RNA, and RNA quality was then checked on an Agilent 2100 Bioanalyzer. The TCR beta CDR3 regions were amplified from the RNA transcripts. A first-round RT-PCR of the TCR CDR3 used the HTBI primer set with the Qiagen OneStep RT-PCR kit. The libraries were constructed in a second round of multiplex PCR and then size-selected and purified. Libraries were sequenced paired-end with 100 bp reads on an Illumina HiSeq2000. The authors' analysis ran thus. SOAPnuke was used to process the raw data, throwing out any read that contained adapters or uncalled bases, had a mean Phred below 15, or lacked an exact constant-primer or identifier match. High-quality paired reads were merged with COPE v1.2.5, and unique nucleotide sequences were defined as clonotypes. MiTCR v1.1 was used to align clonotypes to the IMGT TRBV, TRBD and TRBJ reference segments. The analysis included only V-J combinations with a frequency above 0.0001, which together covered 99% to 99.2% of the repertoires. A TCS score was defined as the ratio between F50 (clonal expansion) and ExV (chaos), using BLOSUM62-based TCRdist between CDR3 peptides within each V-J. Welch's t-statistics and random forest reduced just over 500 V-J features to roughly 13, which were used in a naive Bayes classifier (R e1071). The public reads were reanalyzed by TCRdb: fastp trimming at Q25, MiXCR alignment, in-frame beta chains only. A single entry per CDR3 protein holds the most common genes and DNA from its merged rows. The V and J calls reflect TCRdb's pipeline rather than the authors' work. The sample table holds about 620,000 distinct CDR3 sequences, of which about 17% were seen once. 3% to 4.5% of the sample is held by the ten biggest clonotypes.

The TCR sequence derives from a young woman with Graves' hyperthyroidism. The sample comprised blood.

The CDR3 is CASSPAPTEQYF. In nucleotides, the sequence is TGTGCCAGCTCACCGGCTCCCACCGAGCAGTACTTC. Recombination connected TRBV18 to TRBJ2-7; the D gene remains uncertain. As encoded in the germline V gene, CDR1 is KGHSH while CDR2 is LQKENI. The CDR3 holds 12 amino acids from the cysteine to the phenylalanine. CDR3 DNA only is kept here, 36 bases in frame from base 1. V is clipped by 3 bases and J by 6 bases, and the sequence between their germline boundaries is 9 bases long. The reference TRBV18 and TRBJ2-7 proteins fill in what lies around the CDR3, so the full variable domain reads NAGVMQNPRHLVRRRGQEARLRCSPMKGHSHVYWYRQLPEEGLKFMVYLQKENIIDESGMPKERFSAEFPKEGPSILRIQQVVRGDSAAYFCASSPAPTEQYFGPGTRLTVT.